The 27 T cell receptor beta chains below come from one sample, sequenced in a study of beta chain features in type 1 diabetes. Expressed TCRB transcripts were sequenced, since all the RNA that had been isolated was reverse transcribed. Only in-frame clones appear in the TCRdb table, and some are missing; sequencing was by immunoSEQ multiplex PCR. The sample shows 200,000 to 250,000 clones, about a tenth of them seen only once. The material sequenced was central memory CD4+ T cells from blood. The receptors were sampled from a man aged 18 to 30 in good health.

In DNA, the CDR3 is TGTGCCTGGTCGGGCTTGGTAGCCGGTATTTCCTACAATGAGCAGTTCTTC. Translation gives CAWSGLVAGISYNEQFF. The chain couples TRBV30 to TRBJ2-1; no clear D gene. Looked up from germline, CDR1 is GTSNPN and CDR2 is SVGIG (reference sequence). Trimming shortened V by 5 bases and J by 1 base, and 21 bases separated the two germline ends. The CDR3 loop spans 17 amino acids.

This chain joins TRBV25-1 and TRBJ2-7, with TRBD2 matching 8 bases. With 4 bases clipped from V and 5 bases from J, the junction kept 13 bases outside the gene matches. The germline V gene encodes CDR1 MGHDK and CDR2 SYGVNS. The CDR3 loop spans 16 amino acids. This CDR3 reads CASSALTGGQANEQYF. The CDR3 nucleotides are TGTGCCAGCAGTGCGCTTACGGGAGGGCAGGCTAACGAGCAGTACTTC.

The J gene is TRBJ2-1, the V gene TRBV29-1; D is unresolved. Deletions cut 7 bases from V and 0 bases from J, with 10 bases between. Germline CDR1 is SQVTM and CDR2 is ANQGSEA. The CDR3 contains 13 residues. The CDR3 nucleotides are TGCAGCGCCTGCAAGAGCTCCTACAATGAGCAGTTCTTC. Protein: CSACKSSYNEQFF.

This clone was picked up a small number of times. Other DNA variants within this sample encode the same CDR3. The rearrangement joins TRBV18 to TRBJ2-5, with D unclear. The V and J ends lost 1 base and 4 bases respectively, with 4 bases between them. In germline, CDR1 is KGHSH, CDR2 LQKENI. The length of the CDR3 is 12 residues. CDR3 protein: CASSPRSETQYF. CDR3 nucleotide sequence: TGTGCCAGCTCACCACGGTCAGAGACCCAGTACTTC.

V and J are TRBV2 and TRBJ2-2; 7 bases align to TRBD1. The CDR3 length is 14 residues. The V gene's germline CDR1 is SNHLY and CDR2 FYNNEI. V trimming: 9 bases; J trimming: 2 bases; junction bases outside the gene matches: 6. The CDR3 is CASRDRVNTGELFF. The CDR3 DNA sequence: TGTGCCAGTCGCGACAGGGTTAACACCGGGGAGCTGTTTTTT.

This clone was observed a handful of times. The gene calls are TRBV30 and TRBJ2-3; 13 nucleotides match TRBD2. CDR1 is GTSNPN and CDR2 is SVGIG in the germline V gene (reference sequence). CDR3 length equals 14 residues. J was trimmed by 4 bases and V by 5 bases; bases with no gene match: 3. CDR3 coding DNA: TGTGCCTGGGGGACTAGCGGGAACTCAGATACGCAGTATTTT. Its translation: CAWGTSGNSDTQYF.

V is TRBV9 and J is TRBJ2-2; no clear D. V was trimmed by 5 bases and J by 0 bases, leaving 11 bases between them. Germline CDR1 and CDR2: SGDLS and YYNGEE. The CDR3 is 15 residues long. CDR3 sequence reads: CASRGKSSNTGELFF. The CDR3 DNA is TGTGCCAGCAGGGGAAAGAGTTCGAACACCGGGGAGCTGTTTTTT.

The gene calls are TRBV6-4 and TRBJ1-5, with a possible D match to TRBD1 (6 bases). The ends were cut back, 5 bases at V and 5 bases at J, with 16 bases in the middle. The CDR3 covers 15 residues. Germline values: CDR1 MRHNA, CDR2 SNTAGT. In DNA, the CDR3 is TGTGCCAGCAGTCCCGGGACAAACGGGCATCAGCCCCAGCATTTT. Protein sequence: CASSPGTNGHQPQHF.

The V call is TRBV29-1, the J call TRBJ1-3; D not certain. Germline loops: CDR1 SQVTM, CDR2 ANQGSEA. The CDR3 totals 14 residues. V was shortened by 1 base and J by 3 bases, with 10 bases between the two germline ends. CDR3 sequence (DNA): TGCAGCGTTGAAGTAGGAGGGATTGGAAACACCATATATTTT. Translating it yields CSVEVGGIGNTIYF.

The chain joins TRBV30 to TRBJ1-2; D unresolved. V lost 5 bases, J lost 5 bases, and 12 bases lay in between. Germline values: CDR1 GTSNPN, CDR2 SVGIG (reference sequence). This CDR3 contains 12 residues. The CDR3 spells CAWSPPWYGYTF. Written as DNA, the CDR3 is TGTGCCTGGTCCCCCCCGTGGTATGGCTACACCTTC. Variable domain in full (rest from reference TRBV30 and TRBJ1-2): SQTIHQWPATLVQPVGSPLSLECTVEGTSNPNLYWYRQAAGRGLQLLFYSVGIGQISSEVPQNLSASRPQDRQFILSSKKLLLSDSGFYLCAWSPPWYGYTFGSGTRLTVV.

This clone was recorded at least ten times. The J gene is TRBJ2-3, the V gene TRBV27; 9 bases line up with TRBD1. CDR1 MNHEY and CDR2 SMNVEV come from the germline V gene (reference sequence). This CDR3 spans 13 amino acids. The V and J ends lost 6 bases and 6 bases, in that order; junction bases with no gene match: 4. CDR3: CASRITGGDTQYF. The CDR3 nucleotides read TGTGCCAGCAGAATAACAGGGGGCGATACGCAGTATTTT.

At least ten counts were recorded for this clone. The same CDR3 can be traced to other DNA sequences in this sample. The chain joins TRBV29-1 to TRBJ2-5, with 7 bases identical to TRBD1. Germline-derived CDR1 and CDR2 are SQVTM and ANQGSEA. Trimming took 7 bases from V and 4 from J; bases not matched to a gene: 6. The CDR3 has 12 amino acids. CDR3 DNA: TGCAGCGGACAGGGTGGAGGAGAGACCCAGTACTTC. Translation gives CSGQGGGETQYF.

The chain carries TRBV11-2 and TRBJ2-1, with a weak D call TRBD2 (6 bases). This CDR3 comprises 15 residues. The V and J ends lost 5 bases and 4 bases respectively, with 15 bases between them. Germline V gene lookup returns CDR1 SGHAT and CDR2 FQNNGV. The CDR3 is CASSPTRSGYNEQFF. In DNA form, the CDR3 reads TGTGCCAGCAGCCCCACTCGTAGCGGATACAATGAGCAGTTCTTC.

This clone was seen many times. The chain joins TRBV6-6 to TRBJ2-3; tentatively, D is TRBD1 (5 bases). This CDR3 has 13 amino acids. With 10 bases removed from V and 0 bases from J, the gap between germline ends came to 11 bases. Germline-derived CDR1 and CDR2 are MNHNY and SVGAGI (reference sequence). The CDR3 bases are TGTGCCACCAGGGTGGAAAGCACAGATACGCAGTATTTT. The encoded protein is CATRVESTDTQYF.

This clone was detected only a few times. The chain carries TRBV4-1 and TRBJ2-1; weak D call: TRBD2 (6 bases). Germline loops: CDR1 MGHRA, CDR2 YSYEKL. V dropped 4 bases and J dropped 0 bases, with 16 bases sitting between them. The length of the CDR3 is 17 residues. In nucleotides, the CDR3 is TGCGCCAGCAGCCCCTTTCTGGGCGGGGACTCCTACAATGAGCAGTTCTTC. The encoded protein is CASSPFLGGDSYNEQFF.

There are many counts of this clone. This sequence joins TRBV4-2 and TRBJ2-7; D is undetermined. V was pared by 5 bases and J by 2 bases, with 13 bases between. The CDR3 contains 14 residues. Per the germline V gene, CDR1 is LGHNA and CDR2 is YNFKEQ. The CDR3 coding sequence is TGTGCCAGCAGCACACGGACGGCTACCTACGAGCAGTACTTC. It encodes CASSTRTATYEQYF.

V gene TRBV28 combines with J gene TRBJ1-2, with TRBD1 matching over 7 bases. This CDR3 has 14 amino acids. Germline V CDR1 and CDR2: MDHEN, SYDVKM. Trimming took 10 bases from V and 1 from J; bases not matched to a gene: 9. CDR3 region: CATSGTANNYGYTF. CDR3 nucleotides: TGTGCCACTTCCGGGACAGCGAATAACTATGGCTACACCTTC.

This clone occurred a few times. This chain connects TRBV29-1 to TRBJ2-7; possible D gene TRBD1, 6 bases. V shed 5 bases and J shed 5 bases, with 13 bases lying between them. Germline V gives CDR1 SQVTM, CDR2 ANQGSEA. CDR3 length equals 12 residues. In nucleotides, the CDR3 is TGCAGCGTTAAGACAGGTGGGGACGAGCAGTACTTC. It is translated as CSVKTGGDEQYF.

The chain is built from TRBV28 and TRBJ2-6; perhaps TRBD1 as D (6 bases). The length of the CDR3 is 15 residues. Germline V gives CDR1 MDHEN, CDR2 SYDVKM. V shed 6 bases and J shed 4 bases, with 13 bases lying between them. For the CDR3, the DNA is TGTGCCAGCAGCCTGTGGACAGCGGGGGCCAACGTCCTGACTTTC. Encoded protein: CASSLWTAGANVLTF.

There are a few counts of this clone. The rearrangement joins TRBV29-1 to TRBJ2-5, with D perhaps given as TRBD1 or TRBD2 (5 bases each). This CDR3 spans 14 amino acids. V was pared by 6 bases and J by 4 bases, with 18 bases between. CDR1 and CDR2 (germline): SQVTM, ANQGSEA. DNA for the CDR3: TGCAGCGTGCGGAGAGGGGTCGGTGTAGAGACCCAGTACTTC. Translated: CSVRRGVGVETQYF. The whole variable domain, remainder taken from reference TRBV29-1 and TRBJ2-5, is SAVISQKPSRDICQRGTSLTIQCQVDSQVTMMFWYRQQPGQSLTLIATANQGSEATYESGFVIDKFPISRPNLTFSTLTVSNMSPEDSSIYLCSVRRGVGVETQYFGPGTRLLVL.

The rearrangement uses TRBV7-2 and TRBJ2-6; D unclear. Germline loops: CDR1 SGHTA, CDR2 FQGNSA. Trimming took off 1 base at V and 0 bases at J, with 4 bases between the two ends. The CDR3 sequence is 15 residues long. CDR3: CASSLGSSGANVLTF. For the CDR3, the DNA is TGTGCCAGCAGCTTAGGTAGCTCTGGGGCCAACGTCCTGACTTTC.

V is TRBV11-2 and J is TRBJ2-2; TRBD1 aligns across 7 bases. The CDR3 contains 16 residues. The junction had 10 bases not matched to a gene; V was cut back by 5 bases and J by 4 bases. Looked up from germline, CDR1 is SGHAT and CDR2 is FQNNGV. CDR3 DNA sequence: TGTGCCAGCAGCGAGGGTGGACAGGAAGGCACCGGGGAGCTGTTTTTT. Amino acid sequence: CASSEGGQEGTGELFF.

This clone was seen a few times. The chain is built from TRBV2 and TRBJ1-1, with 7 bases that match TRBD1. Trimming took 5 bases from V and 4 from J; bases not matched to a gene: 10. This CDR3 spans 15 amino acids. Germline CDR1 and CDR2: SNHLY and FYNNEI. CDR3: CASSRNRGVGTEAFF. CDR3 coding DNA: TGTGCCAGCAGTAGGAACAGGGGAGTCGGCACTGAAGCTTTCTTT.

This clone was found a few times. This rearrangement joins TRBV7-2 to TRBJ2-1; weak D call: TRBD1 (5 bases). Germline V CDR1 and CDR2: SGHTA, FQGNSA. The CDR3 totals 14 residues. The V end was cut by 2 bases, the J end by 4 bases, with 9 bases between. The CDR3 region has the DNA TGTGCCAGCAGCTTATGGACACCGTACAATGAGCAGTTCTTC. Protein: CASSLWTPYNEQFF.

This clone was seen a handful of times. The sample contains more than one DNA sequence encoding this CDR3. The chain uses TRBV18 and TRBJ2-5; D not resolved. Trimming stripped 3 bases from V and 2 bases from J, with 4 bases between. This CDR3 is built from 12 residues. CDR1 KGHSH and CDR2 LQKENI come from the germline V gene. CDR3 sequence (DNA): TGTGCCAGCTCACCCGCTCAAGAGACCCAGTACTTC. Its translation is CASSPAQETQYF.

The chain has TRBV6-5 and TRBJ2-1, with no clear D. Germline-derived CDR1 and CDR2 are MNHEY and SVGAGI. V lost 6 bases and J 10 bases, leaving 13 bases between the germline ends. The CDR3 is 12 amino acids. CDR3 protein: CASSDESWEQFF. The CDR3 nucleotides are TGTGCCAGCAGCGACGAAAGCTGGGAGCAGTTCTTC.

Notes on this clone: A single base is all that separates this from a far larger clone, so a read error is likely. This CDR3 is also generated by other DNA sequences in the sample. The V and J genes are TRBV30 and TRBJ2-7; unclear D gene. The germline gives CDR1 GTSNPN, CDR2 SVGIG (reference sequence). The CDR3 extends over 13 amino acids. The CDR3 is CAWGGRPSGEQYF. CDR3 nucleotides: TGCGCCTGGGGTGGACGTCCCTCTGGGGAGCAGTACTTC. The full variable domain, with the rest looked up from reference TRBV30 and TRBJ2-7, is SQTIHQWPATLVQPVGSPLSLECTVEGTSNPNLYWYRQAAGRGLQLLFYSVGIGQISSEVPQNLSASRPQDRQFILSSKKLLLSDSGFYLCAWGGRPSGEQYFGPGTRLTVT.